This T cell receptor (beta chain) appears in the sequencing data of a study of T cells in Graves' hyperthyroidism and ophthalmopathy. Study details: The blood sample was taken at first diagnosis, before treatment began. Study observations and caveats: Blood shared most expanded thyroid clonotypes above 0.001.

Exclusion of patients followed from uncontrolled infection, other autoimmune disease, pregnancy or lactation. For the diagnoses, clinical symptoms, serum thyroxine and TRAb, thyroid ultrasound and orbital computed tomography were used. In its sample, this clonotype was seen many times. Its target is unknown. TCR beta CDR3 sequences were amplified from RNA transcripts. The HTBI primer set served for first-round RT-PCR of the TCR CDR3. TCRdb re-called the multiplex PCR reads through MiXCR, storing one row per CDR3 protein. The data show about 480,000 distinct CDR3 sequences, with around an eighth seen just once and less than 20% held by the top ten. CDR3 size: 16 residues. The V gene end was trimmed by 2 bases and the J gene end by 5 bases; junction bases not matched to a gene: 7. Germline values: CDR1 SNHLY, CDR2 FYNNEI.

Sequencing used blood. The V gene is TRBV2, the J gene TRBJ2-2; 8 bases fit TRBD2. This clonotype was obtained from a young woman with Graves' hyperthyroidism. As DNA, the CDR3 is TGTGCCAGCAGTGAAATAGTAAGCGGGAGAACCGGGGAGCTGTTTTTT. It is translated as CASSEIVSGRTGELFF.